Listed below are T cell receptor beta chains from one sample, sequenced in a study of tumor and adjacent non-tumor tissue in lung cancer. From the multiplex PCR reads, TCRdb called clonotypes with MiXCR, one entry per CDR3 protein. The sample includes tens of thousands of distinct CDR3 sequences, around 78% of them seen just once. Input material: lung tumor tissue. These receptors all come from a man in his fifties or sixties with non-small cell lung cancer. Each CDR3 is given with its conserved first and last residue. D genes are given only for firm matches. Expanded clones get a size class; other rows say once, few or many, or leave the size out.

CDR3 protein	CDR3 DNA	D gene	clone size	V gene	J gene
CASSFEGSADTQYF	TGTGCCAGCAGCTTCGAGGGGAGCGCAGATACGCAGTATTTT	-	-	TRBV11-3	TRBJ2-3
CASSLVAGYEQYF	TGCGCCAGCAGCTTGGTCGCGGGCTACGAGCAGTACTTC	-	many	TRBV5-1	TRBJ2-7
CSARDPAFAGETQYF	TGCAGTGCTAGAGATCCCGCATTTGCGGGGGAGACACAGTACTTC	TRBD2	-	TRBV20-1	TRBJ2-5
CASSETSVRGNEQFF	TGTGCCAGCAGTGAGACTAGCGTCAGGGGGAATGAGCAGTTCTTC	-	-	TRBV6-1	TRBJ2-1
CASSLGGLVPYEQYF	TGCGCCAGCAGCTTGGGGGGACTAGTACCCTACGAGCAGTACTTC	TRBD2	few	TRBV5-1	TRBJ2-7
CNARVPVTGGTDTHYF	TGCAATGCTAGAGTTCCAGTCACGGGTGGCACAGATACGCACTATTTT	-	-	TRBV20-1	TRBJ2-3
CASSLSGYNEQLF	TGTGCCAGCAGTCTCAGCGGTTACAATGAGCAGCTCTTC	-	-	TRBV12-3/TRBV12-4	TRBJ2-1
CASSLGPQYGAEQYF	TGTGCCAGCAGTTTGGGACCCCAATACGGCGCCGAGCAGTACTTC	-	many	TRBV12-3/TRBV12-4	TRBJ2-7
CSDRLNTEAFF	TGCAGTGATAGGCTGAACACTGAAGCTTTCTTT	-	-	TRBV20-1	TRBJ1-1
CASSPGAGGKDEQFF	TGCGCCAGCAGCCCGGGGGCAGGGGGGAAAGATGAGCAGTTCTTC	-	few	TRBV5-1	TRBJ2-1
CASSIQVNTDACF	TGTGCCAGTAGCATACAGGTGAACACTGACGCTTGCTTT	-	-	TRBV11-1	TRBJ1-1
CANSLRQPIETLYF	TGTGCCAACAGCTTGCGTCAGCCCATAGAAACGCTGTATTTT	-	-	TRBV11-3	TRBJ2-3
CASNYTSDTGEQFF	TGTGCCAGCAACTATACTAGTGACACCGGGGAGCAGTTTTTT	-	-	TRBV11-1	TRBJ2-2
CASCLGEEGTEAFF	TGTGCCAGCTGCTTAGGAGAGGAGGGCACTGAAGCTTTCTTT	-	-	TRBV11-3	TRBJ1-1
CSVEQAYEQYF	TGCAGCGTTGAACAAGCCTACGAGCAGTACTTC	-	-	TRBV29-1	TRBJ2-7
CVSSPGGRSGEQYF	TGTGTCAGCAGCCCTGGCGGGAGGAGTGGCGAGCAGTACTTC	TRBD2	-	TRBV7-9	TRBJ2-7
CASSGRGLVAYEQYF	TGTGCCAGCAGCGGTAGGGGACTAGTGGCCTACGAGCAGTACTTC	TRBD2	-	TRBV28	TRBJ2-7
CSVGGAGESGKLFF	TGCAGCGTTGGGGGGGCAGGGGAATCTGGGAAGCTATTTTTT	-	once	TRBV29-1	TRBJ2-2
CAIGRNRPSYEQYF	TGTGCCATCGGTCGGAATAGACCTTCCTACGAGCAGTACTTC	-	-	TRBV10-3	TRBJ2-7
CASSESLGRGETQYF	TGTGCCAGCAGTGAATCCCTCGGCAGAGGAGAGACCCAGTACTTC	-	-	TRBV25-1	TRBJ2-5
CSASPSHRVEYEQYF	TGCAGTGCTAGTCCCTCCCACAGGGTAGAGTACGAGCAGTACTTC	-	many	TRBV20-1	TRBJ2-7
CASGLTAALWLHF	TGTGCCAGCGGCCTGACAGCGGCGCTGTGGCTACACTTC	-	-	TRBV11-3	TRBJ1-2
CASSYSYGTSGGARETVELFF	TGTGCCAGCAGTTACTCGTACGGGACTAGCGGGGGGGCCAGGGAAACCGTGGAGCTGTTTTTT	TRBD2	-	TRBV6-6	TRBJ2-2
CASSLVGGSDQPQHF	TGTGCCAGCAGCCTGGTCGGGGGCAGCGATCAGCCCCAGCATTTT	-	many	TRBV7-8	TRBJ1-5
CAGSFGNGYGYTF	TGTGCCGGCAGCTTCGGGAACGGCTATGGCTACACCTTC	-	-	TRBV12-3/TRBV12-4	TRBJ1-2
CDSSELRQGYKNKNF	TGTGACAGCAGTGAATTAAGACAGGGTTATAAGAACAAGAATTTT	TRBD1	many	TRBV6-1	TRBJ1-5
CASGPDLNQPQNF	TGTGCTAGTGGCCCGGACCTCAATCAGCCCCAGAATTTT	-	many	TRBV12-5	TRBJ1-5
CASRLRLSGRVFNEQFF	TGTGCCAGCAGACTACGCCTTAGCGGGAGGGTCTTCAATGAGCAGTTCTTC	TRBD2	-	TRBV6-2/TRBV6-3	TRBJ2-1
CSAVSNGPSSHNEQFF	TGCAGTGCGGTTTCTAACGGGCCCAGCTCCCACAATGAACAGTTCTTC	-	-	TRBV20-1	TRBJ2-1
CSAINSGCDTDTQYF	TGCAGTGCTATCAATAGCGGGTGTGACACAGATACGCAGTATTTT	TRBD2	few	TRBV20-1	TRBJ2-3
CASAGTNLSKQYF	TGTGCCAGCGCCGGGACCAACCTTAGCAAGCAGTACTTC	-	-	TRBV6-1	TRBJ2-7
CGVGPGILYGYTF	-	-	-	TRBV29-1	TRBJ1-2
CACSYGGPHPPLHF	TGTGCCTGCAGTTACGGGGGGCCACATCCACCCCTCCACTTT	-	-	TRBV6-5	TRBJ1-6
CSVRVSSSGTNILTF	TGCAGCGTGAGGGTTTCTAGTTCGGGGACCAACATCCTAACTTTC	-	-	TRBV29-1	TRBJ2-6
CVSSQESLAGSYEQYF	TGTGTCAGCAGCCAAGAGTCACTAGCGGGCAGCTACGAGCAGTATTTC	TRBD2	-	TRBV14	TRBJ2-7